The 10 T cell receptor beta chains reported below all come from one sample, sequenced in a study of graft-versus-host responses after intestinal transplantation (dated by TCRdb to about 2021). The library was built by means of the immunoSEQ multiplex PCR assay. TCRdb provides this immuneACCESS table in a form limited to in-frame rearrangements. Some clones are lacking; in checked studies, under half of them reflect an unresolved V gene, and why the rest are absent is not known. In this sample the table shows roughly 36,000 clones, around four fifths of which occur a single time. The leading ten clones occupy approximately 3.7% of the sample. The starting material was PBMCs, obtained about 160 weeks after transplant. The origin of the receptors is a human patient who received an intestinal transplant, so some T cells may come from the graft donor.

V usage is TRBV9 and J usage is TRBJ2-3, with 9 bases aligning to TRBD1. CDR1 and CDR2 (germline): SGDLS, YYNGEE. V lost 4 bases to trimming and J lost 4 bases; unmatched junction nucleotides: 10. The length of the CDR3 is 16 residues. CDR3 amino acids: CASSPPGTGLADTQYF. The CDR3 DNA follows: TGTGCCAGCAGCCCCCCCGGGACAGGGTTGGCAGATACGCAGTATTTT.

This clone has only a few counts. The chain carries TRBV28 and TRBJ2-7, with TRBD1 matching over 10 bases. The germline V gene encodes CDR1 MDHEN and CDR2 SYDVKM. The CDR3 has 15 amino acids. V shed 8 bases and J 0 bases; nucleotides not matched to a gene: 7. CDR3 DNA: TGTGCCAGCGCTTCTGGACAGGGGGTCTCCTACGAGCAGTACTTC. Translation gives CASASGQGVSYEQYF.

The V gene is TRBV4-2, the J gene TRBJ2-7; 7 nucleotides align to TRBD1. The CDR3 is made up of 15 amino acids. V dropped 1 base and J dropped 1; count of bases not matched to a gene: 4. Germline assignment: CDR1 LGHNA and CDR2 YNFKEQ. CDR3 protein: CASSQAEGASYEQYF. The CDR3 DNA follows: TGTGCCAGCAGCCAAGCCGAGGGGGCATCCTACGAGCAGTACTTC.

The CDR3, as DNA: TGTGCTGGGGGGCGGGAGAACACTGAAGCTTTCTTT. Translating gives CAGGRENTEAFF. This chain uses TRBV30 with TRBJ1-1, with a possible D match to TRBD1 (6 bases). Germline CDR1 GTSNPN, CDR2 SVGIG (reference sequence). This CDR3 has 12 amino acids.

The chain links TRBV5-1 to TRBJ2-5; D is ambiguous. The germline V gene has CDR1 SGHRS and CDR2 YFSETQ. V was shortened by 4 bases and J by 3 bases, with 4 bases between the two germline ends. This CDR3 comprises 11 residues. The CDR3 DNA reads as TGCGCCAGCAGCCCGGAAGAGACCCAGTACTTC. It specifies CASSPEETQYF.

CDR3 amino acids: CAISLTGETQYF. The CDR3 DNA sequence: TGTGCCATCAGCCTCACAGGGGAGACCCAGTACTTC. The chain has TRBV10-3 and TRBJ2-5, with TRBD1 as a possible D gene (6 bases). The CDR3 is made up of 12 amino acids. Between the trimmed V and J ends, which lost 6 bases and 5 bases, there was a span of 10 bases. Germline V CDR1 and CDR2: ENHRY, SYGVKD.

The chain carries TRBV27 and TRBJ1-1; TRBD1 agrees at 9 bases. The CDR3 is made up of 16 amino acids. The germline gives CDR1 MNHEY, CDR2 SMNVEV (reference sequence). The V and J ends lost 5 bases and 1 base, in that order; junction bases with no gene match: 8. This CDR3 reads CASSRGQGRGNTEAFF. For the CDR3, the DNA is TGTGCCAGCAGTCGGGGACAGGGAAGGGGGAACACTGAAGCTTTCTTT.

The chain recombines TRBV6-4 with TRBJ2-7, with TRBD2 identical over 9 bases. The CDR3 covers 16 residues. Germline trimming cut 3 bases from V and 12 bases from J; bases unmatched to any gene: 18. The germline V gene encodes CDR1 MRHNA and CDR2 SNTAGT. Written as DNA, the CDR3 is TGTGCCAGCAGTGAGTGGTTTAGACTAGCGGTCCGCCGGGGGTACTTC. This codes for CASSEWFRLAVRRGYF.

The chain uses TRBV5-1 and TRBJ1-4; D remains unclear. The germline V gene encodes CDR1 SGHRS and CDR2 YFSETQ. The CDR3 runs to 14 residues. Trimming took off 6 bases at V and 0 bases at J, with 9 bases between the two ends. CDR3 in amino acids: CASKGRATNEKLFF. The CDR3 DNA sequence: TGCGCCAGCAAGGGTCGCGCAACTAATGAAAAACTGTTTTTT.

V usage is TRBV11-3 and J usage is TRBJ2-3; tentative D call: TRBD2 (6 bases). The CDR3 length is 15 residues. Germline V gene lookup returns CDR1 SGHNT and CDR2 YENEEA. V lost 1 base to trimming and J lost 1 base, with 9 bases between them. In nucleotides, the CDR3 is TGTGCCAGCAGCTTAGCGTCGGGAGGCACAGATACGCAGTATTTT. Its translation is CASSLASGGTDTQYF.